Each of the 30 T cell receptor beta chains below was sequenced from the same sample in a study of T cells in localized non-small cell lung cancer. Generated by immunoSEQ multiplex PCR, the TCRdb table keeps only in-frame clones and is missing some. The sample comprises 53,000 or so clones, around 80% of which are singletons, and 17% rests with the top ten. The source material was peripheral blood mononuclear cells, sampled before any cancer treatment. The receptors come from a man aged 35 to 69 with stage III lung adenocarcinoma.

In this sample, this clone turned up a few times. The genes are TRBV25-1 and TRBJ2-6; D is ambiguous. The CDR3 is 14 residues long. Trimming removed 1 base from V and 1 base from J, with 2 bases in between. The V gene's germline CDR1 is MGHDK and CDR2 SYGVNS. The CDR3 nucleotides are TGTGCCAGCAGTGAATTTTCTGGGGCCAACGTCCTGACTTTC. Translating it yields CASSEFSGANVLTF.

V gene TRBV6-5 combines with J gene TRBJ2-5; no reliable D call. The germline V gene encodes CDR1 MNHEY and CDR2 SVGAGI. V was pared by 2 bases and J by 0 bases, with 7 bases between. This CDR3 is built from 14 residues. This CDR3 is CASSYEAHQETQYF. In nucleotides, the CDR3 is TGTGCCAGCAGTTACGAGGCGCACCAAGAGACCCAGTACTTC.

Note on this clone: In the same sample, other DNA sequences code for this CDR3. J is TRBJ1-1 and V is TRBV7-2, with 7 positions matching TRBD1. Germline trimming cut 3 bases from V and 5 bases from J; bases unmatched to any gene: 3. The V gene's germline CDR1 is SGHTA and CDR2 FQGNSA. The CDR3 runs to 13 residues. The CDR3 region has the DNA TGTGCCAGCAGCTTGCAGGGGGGGACTGAAGCTTTCTTT. Encoded protein: CASSLQGGTEAFF.

Here the CDR3 DNA reads TGTGCCAGCTCGCTAGGTGTCTCCTACGAGCAGTACTTC. Translating gives CASSLGVSYEQYF. This chain uses TRBV6-1 with TRBJ2-7, with no clear D. Germline CDR1 is MNHNS and CDR2 is SASEGT. V was clipped by 8 bases and J by 0 bases, with 11 bases between them. This CDR3 is built from 13 residues.

This chain uses TRBV28 with TRBJ2-3; 7 bases line up with TRBD2. The ends lost 2 bases at V and 2 bases at J; junction bases unmatched: 1. Germline assignment: CDR1 MDHEN and CDR2 SYDVKM. This CDR3 contains 14 residues. In DNA, the CDR3 is TGTGCCAGCAGTTTAGCGGGGGACACAGATACGCAGTATTTT. Residues: CASSLAGDTDTQYF.

This rearrangement joins TRBV10-2 to TRBJ2-1; D is ambiguous. Germline V gives CDR1 WSHSY, CDR2 SAAADI. The CDR3 runs 12 residues. V lost 6 bases to trimming and J lost 7 bases, with 10 bases between them. CDR3 coding DNA: TGCGCCAGCAGCCACCCCAGGAATGAGCAGTTCTTC. Translated, it gives CASSHPRNEQFF.

V usage is TRBV11-3 and J usage is TRBJ2-5, with a weak D call TRBD1 (6 bases). This CDR3 spans 18 amino acids. Trimming pared 0 bases from V and 1 base from J, leaving 18 bases between. Germline CDR1 reads SGHNT; CDR2 reads YENEEA. The CDR3 sequence: CASSLDRRSSRGQETQYF. The CDR3 nucleotides are TGTGCCAGCAGCTTAGATCGGAGGAGTAGCAGGGGCCAAGAGACCCAGTACTTC. Filled out from reference TRBV11-3 and TRBJ2-5, the complete variable domain reads EAGVVQSPRYKIIEKKQPVAFWCNPISGHNTLYWYLQNLGQGPELLIRYENEEAVDDSQLPKDRFSAERLKGVDSTLKIQPAELGDSAVYLCASSLDRRSSRGQETQYFGPGTRLLVL.

The V and J genes are TRBV7-2 and TRBJ1-5; D is ambiguous. In germline, CDR1 is SGHTA, CDR2 FQGNSA. V lost 4 bases and J lost 5, with 9 bases in between. The CDR3 sequence is 13 residues long. The CDR3 is CASSSSIDQPQHF. In DNA, the CDR3 is TGTGCCAGCAGCTCGTCCATTGATCAGCCCCAGCATTTT. Together with reference TRBV7-2 and TRBJ1-5, the CDR3 gives the full variable domain: GAGVSQSPSNKVTEKGKDVELRCDPISGHTALYWYRQSLGQGLEFLIYFQGNSAPDKSGLPSDRFSAERTGGSVSTLTIQRTQQEDSAVYLCASSSSIDQPQHFGDGTRLSIL.

This clone came up a few times. The chain couples TRBV25-1 to TRBJ2-7; 9 nucleotides line up with TRBD1. V was clipped by 5 bases and J by 4 bases; unmatched bases: 3. CDR1 and CDR2 from the germline V gene are MGHDK and SYGVNS. The CDR3 sequence is 13 residues long. This chain's CDR3 is CASSSGTGYEQYF. The CDR3 DNA sequence: TGTGCCAGCAGTTCCGGGACAGGGTACGAGCAGTACTTC.

This chain connects TRBV6-1 to TRBJ1-5; TRBD1 might be the D (6 bases). This CDR3 contains 14 residues. The germline V gene has CDR1 MNHNS and CDR2 SASEGT. The germline V and J ends were trimmed by 4 bases and 6 bases, with 13 bases remaining between them. CDR3 DNA: TGTGCCAGCAGTGCCCGGGACATATCTCAGCCCCAGCATTTT. It codes for CASSARDISQPQHF.

The V gene is TRBV2, the J gene TRBJ1-1; tentatively, D is TRBD1 (5 bases). There are 14 residues in the CDR3. The V gene lost 9 bases and the J gene lost 1 base, with 15 bases spanning the gap. The germline V gene encodes CDR1 SNHLY and CDR2 FYNNEI. CDR3 sequence: CASDGGARNTEAFF. DNA of the CDR3: TGTGCCAGTGATGGAGGGGCAAGGAACACTGAAGCTTTCTTT.

The rearrangement joins TRBV28 to TRBJ1-1; D unclear. The germline V gene has CDR1 MDHEN and CDR2 SYDVKM. This CDR3 contains 14 residues. Trimming took 3 bases from V and 0 from J, leaving 8 bases between them. CDR3 in DNA: TGTGCCAGCAGTTTGGCAGCTTTGAACACTGAAGCTTTCTTT. Encoded protein: CASSLAALNTEAFF.

The chain couples TRBV10-2 to TRBJ1-5; no reliable D call. Trimming took 8 bases from V and 0 from J, leaving 8 bases between them. CDR1 is WSHSY, CDR2 SAAADI, per germline. This CDR3 comprises 13 residues. DNA for the CDR3: TGCGCCAGCGGGTCGGATAGCAATCAGCCCCAGCATTTT. It is translated as CASGSDSNQPQHF.

The chain couples TRBV11-1 to TRBJ2-5; D ambiguous. V dropped 4 bases and J dropped 4 bases, with 7 bases sitting between them. Germline loops: CDR1 SGHAT, CDR2 FQDESV (reference sequence). The CDR3 is 12 amino acids. The CDR3 DNA is TGTGCCAGCAGCTCAAGGGCAGAGACCCAGTACTTC. Encoded protein: CASSSRAETQYF.

V and J are TRBV11-3 and TRBJ2-5; the D is unclear. Looked up from germline, CDR1 is SGHNT and CDR2 is YENEEA. Trimming left V 5 bases short and J 4 bases short, with 11 bases between. The length of the CDR3 is 13 residues. CDR3 loop: CASSPAASETQYF. CDR3 bases: TGTGCCAGCAGCCCAGCAGCGTCAGAGACCCAGTACTTC.

The V gene is TRBV6-6, the J gene TRBJ2-3; 8 positions agree with TRBD2. CDR3 length equals 16 residues. The J segment lost 2 bases and the V segment lost 6 bases, leaving 10 bases of the junction unmatched. Germline CDR1 and CDR2: MNHNY and SVGAGI (reference sequence). CDR3 nucleotides: TGTGCCAGCAGCTCCGGGGGGGGTCGGGACACAGATACGCAGTATTTT. It specifies CASSSGGGRDTDTQYF.

V and J are TRBV7-9 and TRBJ1-1; D possibly corresponds to TRBD1 (6 bases). The CDR3 spans 15 residues. V was shortened by 5 bases and J by 1 base, with 14 bases between the two germline ends. CDR1 and CDR2 from the germline V gene are SEHNR and FQNEAQ (reference sequence). CDR3 nucleotides: TGTGCCAGCAGCCCCCCCACAGGGTGGAACACTGAAGCTTTCTTT. It translates to CASSPPTGWNTEAFF.

The chain is built from TRBV7-9 and TRBJ1-4; D remains ambiguous. This CDR3 has 14 amino acids. CDR1 and CDR2 from the germline V gene are SEHNR and FQNEAQ (reference sequence). The V gene lost 2 bases and the J gene lost 7 bases, with 11 bases spanning the gap. Written as DNA, the CDR3 is TGTGCCAGCAGCTTAACGGCGGACTCTGAAAAACTGTTTTTT. Translating gives CASSLTADSEKLFF.

This clone was detected once. The chain recombines TRBV5-5 with TRBJ2-1; D is ambiguous. Germline V gene data show CDR1 as SGHKS and CDR2 as YYEKEE (reference sequence). Trimming removed 6 bases from V and 7 bases from J, with 23 bases in between. The length of the CDR3 is 16 residues. CDR3 bases: TGTGCCAGCATCGTAGGCTCTTACGTTTTTGGTAATGAGCAGTTCTTC. Protein: CASIVGSYVFGNEQFF.

V is TRBV30 and J is TRBJ2-5; the D gene is possibly TRBD2 (5 bases). V gave up 0 bases and J gave up 2 bases, with 7 bases separating them. There are 13 residues in the CDR3. CDR1 GTSNPN and CDR2 SVGIG come from the germline V gene (reference sequence). As DNA, the CDR3 is TGTGCCTGGAGTGTACCGGGGCAAGAGACCCAGTACTTC. It encodes CAWSVPGQETQYF.

The V and J genes are TRBV6-5 and TRBJ1-1; D gene ambiguous. Per germline, CDR1 MNHEY and CDR2 SVGAGI. The CDR3 is made up of 14 amino acids. Trimming shortened V by 5 bases and J by 1 base, and 11 bases separated the two germline ends. As DNA, the CDR3 is TGTGCCAGCAGTGAAGATGGAGGGAACACTGAAGCTTTCTTT. Protein sequence: CASSEDGGNTEAFF.

The chain uses TRBV7-2 and TRBJ2-3; a weak D match, TRBD2 (5 bases). CDR3 size: 12 residues. Trimming took 5 bases from V and 2 from J, leaving 5 bases between them. Germline loops: CDR1 SGHTA, CDR2 FQGNSA. The DNA for the CDR3 is TGTGCCAGCAGCCGGGACACAGATACGCAGTATTTT. Residues: CASSRDTDTQYF. The whole variable domain, remainder taken from reference TRBV7-2 and TRBJ2-3, is GAGVSQSPSNKVTEKGKDVELRCDPISGHTALYWYRQSLGQGLEFLIYFQGNSAPDKSGLPSDRFSAERTGGSVSTLTIQRTQQEDSAVYLCASSRDTDTQYFGPGTRLTVL.

The chain joins TRBV7-9 to TRBJ2-2; the match to TRBD2 covers 9 bases. The germline CDR1 and CDR2 sequences are SEHNR and FQNEAQ (reference sequence). The junction had 10 bases not matched to a gene; V was cut back by 8 bases and J by 0 bases. The CDR3 is made up of 17 amino acids. CDR3 coding DNA: TGTGCCAGCCTCTCGGGCCCTAGCGGGGCGAACACCGGGGAGCTGTTTTTT. It yields the protein CASLSGPSGANTGELFF.

V and J are TRBV11-2 and TRBJ1-5; D might be TRBD1 (5 bases). CDR3 length: 16 residues. CDR1 is SGHAT, CDR2 FQNNGV, per germline. Trimming took 5 bases from V and 11 from J, leaving 25 bases between them. The CDR3 DNA reads TGTGCCAGCAGCCCTCCCCGAGGGGAGGATTATCCAGCCCAGCATTTT. This sequence encodes CASSPPRGEDYPAQHF.

This chain joins TRBV18 and TRBJ2-1; possibly TRBD2 for D (5 bases). Looked up from germline, CDR1 is KGHSH and CDR2 is LQKENI. Trimming pared 3 bases from V and 5 bases from J, leaving 14 bases between. This CDR3 spans 15 amino acids. The CDR3 nucleotides are TGTGCCAGCTCACCGGGTAGCGTACAACACAATGAGCAGTTCTTC. This encodes CASSPGSVQHNEQFF. Based on the CDR3 plus reference TRBV18 and TRBJ2-1, the full variable domain is NAGVMQNPRHLVRRRGQEARLRCSPMKGHSHVYWYRQLPEEGLKFMVYLQKENIIDESGMPKERFSAEFPKEGPSILRIQQVVRGDSAAYFCASSPGSVQHNEQFFGPGTRLTVL.

The chain uses TRBV28 and TRBJ1-2; 9 bases agree with TRBD1. The CDR3 is 15 residues long. Germline loops: CDR1 MDHEN, CDR2 SYDVKM. V gave up 2 bases and J gave up 4 bases; unmatched junction bases: 5. CDR3 in amino acids: CASSLPTGGGYGYTF. The CDR3 DNA follows: TGTGCCAGCAGTTTACCTACAGGGGGCGGCTATGGCTACACCTTC.

The CDR3 region is CASSVDGAVEYNEQFF. The CDR3 DNA sequence: TGTGCCAGCAGCGTAGACGGCGCTGTCGAGTACAATGAGCAGTTCTTC. The rearrangement joins TRBV9 to TRBJ2-1; D is ambiguous. Trimming stripped 0 bases from V and 4 bases from J, with 14 bases between. CDR1 is SGDLS and CDR2 is YYNGEE in the germline V gene. CDR3 size: 16 residues.

This chain connects TRBV7-8 to TRBJ1-2; 10 nucleotides line up with TRBD1. Germline-derived CDR1 and CDR2 are SGHVS and FQNEAQ. The J segment lost 2 bases and the V segment lost 7 bases, leaving 4 bases of the junction unmatched. The CDR3 is made up of 14 amino acids. DNA for the CDR3: TGTGCCAGCACCGTGGGACAGGGGAACTATGGCTACACCTTC. Amino acids: CASTVGQGNYGYTF.

V is TRBV5-6 and J is TRBJ2-2; no firm D call. The CDR3 has 15 amino acids. Germline V lookup: CDR1 SGHDT, CDR2 YYEEEE. Trimming cost V 0 bases and J 6 bases, with 12 bases left between them. DNA for the CDR3: TGTGCCAGCAGCTTGGGACCCGCGGCAGCCGGGGAGCTGTTTTTT. Encoded protein: CASSLGPAAAGELFF.

The genes are TRBV18 and TRBJ2-5, with a tentative D call TRBD2 (7 bases). CDR1 and CDR2 from the germline V gene are KGHSH and LQKENI. CDR3 size: 18 residues. Trimming shortened V by 3 bases and J by 1 base, and 21 bases separated the two germline ends. As DNA, the CDR3 is TGTGCCAGCTCACCGCCCGCCAAGGGGGGGGCATTCCAAGAGACCCAGTACTTC. As protein: CASSPPAKGGAFQETQYF.